This T cell receptor beta chain was captured by sequencing in a study of blood T cell repertoires in COVID-19. Study processing details: Reference gene primer amplification gave estimated nucleated cell counts. Data came from immunoSEQ multiplex PCR; TCRdb stores just in-frame clones and leaves some out. V, J and clone size are taken as reported in that table, and D and trimming were inferred from the DNA itself. The sample lists approximately 75,000 clones; 80% to 95% were seen once. Sequenced material: peripheral blood. This receptor was obtained from a human donor in a cohort sampled during active COVID-19.

CDR3 loop: CASSLFKGANEKLFF. The DNA for the CDR3 is TGTGCCAGCAGCTTATTCAAAGGGGCGAATGAAAAACTGTTTTTT. The rearrangement links TRBV7-2 to TRBJ1-4, with D possibly TRBD1 on 5 matching bases. The CDR3 has 15 amino acids. Trimming removed 2 bases at V and 5 bases at J, with 12 bases between. CDR1 and CDR2 (germline): SGHTA, FQGNSA.